This T cell receptor beta chain was captured in a study of blood T cell repertoires in COVID-19 (dated by TCRdb to about 2020). In the study overall: The collaborator samples originated in the United States, Italy and Spain and spanned the acute and convalescent phases of COVID-19. Where available, HLA class I and class II types were taken from metadata supplied by the sample provider and were not determined by assay-based typing. Deeply sampled blood TCRbeta repertoires from subjects exposed to, actively infected with, or recovered from COVID-19 were included in the dataset. A freely available public database, intended as a resource for researchers studying the immune response to SARS-CoV-2, is where the repertoires were released. A de-identified subject ID, COVID-19 status, age in years and sex were almost always included in the sample metadata. The prospective study material was composed of cDNA or gDNA derived from T cells, B-cell-depleted T cells, or PBMCs. Samples came from the ongoing ImmuneRACE study (first 160 participants) plus 1,254 subjects from 6 global collaborators.

As regards this clone: It lacks a known antigen. No much larger clone is present one base from it, and per-base qualities are unavailable.

The CDR3 sequence holds 12 residues, the cysteine and phenylalanine included. Left in the record is the CDR3 DNA by itself, 36 bases read in frame from the first base. Trimming takes 6 bases from V and 10 bases from J, and the germline ends sit 16 bases apart. In the germline V gene, CDR1 corresponds to SQVTM and CDR2 to ANQGSEA. Collaborating institutions collected whole blood in K2EDTA tubes following their own protocols. Collaborator samples were shipped for TCRbeta analysis as frozen whole blood, isolated PBMCs, or DNA extracted from either sample type. TCRbeta CDR3 regions were amplified from genomic DNA by means of the immunoSEQ Assay, a bias-controlled multiplex PCR. The original methods were these. The number of nucleated cells in each sample was estimated by amplification of reference gene primers within the assay. To quantify the absolute abundance of each unique TCRbeta CDR3 rearrangement, sequence reads were collapsed and filtered. Productive Simpson clonality was computed per sample as the square root of Simpson's diversity index over productive rearrangements. The source is immuneACCESS, and TCRdb retained only in-frame sequences with V and J called. Part of the clones is not carried over; for the studies checked, unresolved V genes explain less than half of this, and the remainder is unexplained. V, J and clone size reflect that table, while D and trimming were determined from the DNA. This sample holds roughly 73,000 clones; 90% were observed only once. The ten biggest clones cover over 1.2% of the sample.

Broad study findings and their caveats: How much clinical and demographic metadata was included differed by source and by participant, and the metadata was provided uncurated.

The sequencing sample was made of peripheral blood. The chain joins TRBV29-1 to TRBJ2-1; the D segment could be TRBD1, given 6 matching bases. The source of this sequence is a man aged 50 or older with acute or convalescent COVID-19. The sequenced DNA: TGCAGCGTGAGGACAGACCGATACGAGCAGTTCTTC. Translated, it gives CSVRTDRYEQFF.